The sequence of this T cell receptor beta chain was determined in a study of shared clonotypes between healthy human individuals. This CDR3 region has 13 residues. From germline, CDR1 is MNHEY and CDR2 SVGAGI. V dropped 10 bases and J dropped 4 bases, with 13 bases sitting between them. The naive CD8 subset, CD45RO-negative cells positively selected for CCR7, excluded terminally differentiated effector memory CD45RA+ cells. Profiling relied on immunoSEQ multiplex PCR, and the TCRdb table lists in-frame clones only, not all of them. The sample consists of approximately 2,000,000 clones, 85% to 95% of them appearing once.

The receptor comes from a man aged 18 to 30 in good health. Some clones in this sample may be carry-over from other donors' samples. The J gene is TRBJ1-4, the V gene TRBV6-5; no clear D gene. The sequencing input was naive CD8+ T cells from PBMCs. The chain's CDR3 is CATSTDGNEKLFF. Here the CDR3 DNA reads TGTGCCACTTCGACGGACGGTAATGAAAAACTGTTTTTT.